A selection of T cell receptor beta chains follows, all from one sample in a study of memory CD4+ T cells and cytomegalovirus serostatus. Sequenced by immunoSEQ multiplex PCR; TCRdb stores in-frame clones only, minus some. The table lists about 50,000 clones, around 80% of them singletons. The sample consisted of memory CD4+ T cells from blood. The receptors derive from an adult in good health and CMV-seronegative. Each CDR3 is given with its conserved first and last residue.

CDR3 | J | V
CASSERSFYNEQFF | TRBJ2-1 | TRBV6-4
CATSRSHRGYLTDTQYF | TRBJ2-3 | TRBV15
CASSLGGDTEAFF | TRBJ1-1 | TRBV7-9
CASSEGPDRARNGYTF | TRBJ1-2 | TRBV2
CASSQVTQGEGKAEAFF | TRBJ1-1 | TRBV4-2
CAISEGAGGSYGYTF | TRBJ1-2 | TRBV10-3
CASSLKLGERNEQFF | TRBJ2-1 | TRBV5-6
CASSRGQGAEAFF | TRBJ1-1 | TRBV6-5
CASSERRGINEQYF | TRBJ2-7 | TRBV13
CASSVGSFNSGNTIYF | TRBJ1-3 | TRBV5-1
CASSREQFF | TRBJ2-1 | TRBV2
CASSPDIAYQETQYF | TRBJ2-5 | TRBV9
CASRKGQWDTGELFF | TRBJ2-2 | TRBV27
CASSDPDKGWVAPLHF | TRBJ1-6 | TRBV25-1
CASSSGGGGNQPQHF | TRBJ1-5 | TRBV5-1
CAWSVQLGGNYGYTF | TRBJ1-2 | TRBV30
CASSSSGTGRLNGYTF | TRBJ1-2 | TRBV6-5
CASSRTGNTEAFF | TRBJ1-1 | TRBV6-5
CSVGTGPNQPQHF | TRBJ1-5 | TRBV29-1
CASRDNSYEQYF | TRBJ2-7 | TRBV28
CSALKQGTNTEAFF | TRBJ1-1 | TRBV29-1
CASSLGNVSPETQYF | TRBJ2-5 | TRBV5-1
CASSLEKGPQHF | TRBJ1-5 | TRBV7-9
CAISGQGLNTEAFF | TRBJ1-1 | TRBV10-3
CASSPGTSGYTGELFF | TRBJ2-2 | TRBV5-4
CASIPRGVPQSGILYEQYF | TRBJ2-7 | TRBV28
CASSQDPLGLAGGRRNEQFF | TRBJ2-1 | TRBV14
CASSPGTSTYEQYF | TRBJ2-7 | TRBV5-1
CASSIQLSGANVLTF | TRBJ2-6 | TRBV19
CASSLEAATEAFF | TRBJ1-1 | TRBV5-1
CASSFTGDANVLTF | TRBJ2-6 | TRBV19
CASSIRGGLYEQYF | TRBJ2-7 | TRBV7-2
CASSLRTLIMGTEAFF | TRBJ1-1 | TRBV11-2
CASSQAFRRGADTQYF | TRBJ2-3 | TRBV14
CAWSGGASGNQPQHF | TRBJ1-5 | TRBV30
CASSFSRLTGNTIYF | TRBJ1-3 | TRBV28
CASSGGLAPTGELFF | TRBJ2-2 | TRBV6-1
CASSTTGEYEQYF | TRBJ2-7 | TRBV5-1
CASSLRRGRGYGYTF | TRBJ1-2 | TRBV28
CASSPWEHEQYF | - | TRBV5-6
CASSSGTLNTGGLFF | TRBJ2-2 | TRBV5-4
CAWSVGLGKGLNSPLHF | TRBJ1-6 | TRBV30
CASSIGWGETQYF | TRBJ2-5 | TRBV19
CASIRQYF | TRBJ2-7 | TRBV6-4
CASSYNGDSRTDTQYF | TRBJ2-3 | TRBV6-5
CASSPTGVNTEAFF | TRBJ1-1 | TRBV6-1
CASSLNSLSGELFF | TRBJ2-2 | TRBV5-6
CASSREGQSVAFF | TRBJ1-1 | TRBV19
CASSHRDLPYEQYF | TRBJ2-7 | TRBV5-4
CASSQNTGGQETQYF | TRBJ2-5 | TRBV14
CASRTRGRPPEAFF | TRBJ1-1 | TRBV6-5
CASSERAGGSYNEQFF | TRBJ2-1 | TRBV6-1
CASSRGGTQDHNEQFF | TRBJ2-1 | TRBV5-1
CASSLTANYGYTF | TRBJ1-2 | TRBV5-6
CASSFYRGFYNEQFF | TRBJ2-1 | TRBV5-6
CASSPVFALSYEQYF | TRBJ2-7 | TRBV27
CASFGRTFTGELFF | TRBJ2-2 | TRBV19
CASTGTTYGYTF | TRBJ1-2 | TRBV6-1
CAISEQETGYGYTF | TRBJ1-2 | TRBV10-3
CASSPRGTGENYGYTF | TRBJ1-2 | TRBV4-2